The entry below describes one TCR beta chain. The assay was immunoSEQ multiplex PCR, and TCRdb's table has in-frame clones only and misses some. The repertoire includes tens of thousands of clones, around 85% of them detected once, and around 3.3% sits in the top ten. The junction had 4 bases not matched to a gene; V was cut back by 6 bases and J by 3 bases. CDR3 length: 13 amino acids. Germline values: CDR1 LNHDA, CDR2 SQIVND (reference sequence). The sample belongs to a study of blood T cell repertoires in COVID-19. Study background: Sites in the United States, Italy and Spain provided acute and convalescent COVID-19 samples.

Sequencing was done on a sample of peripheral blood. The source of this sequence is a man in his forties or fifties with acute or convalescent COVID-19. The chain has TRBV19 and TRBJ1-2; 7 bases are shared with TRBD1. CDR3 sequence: CASSPQGYYGYTF. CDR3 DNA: TGTGCCAGTAGCCCACAGGGGTACTATGGCTACACCTTC.